What follows is one T cell receptor beta chain and its context. The junction shows a germline mismatch at one end, possibly a read error. The data were obtained in a study of cytomegalovirus exposure and HLA in healthy donors. About the research overall: Genotyping showed 81% of 300 to 450 donors falling in the Caucasian-associated ancestry cluster.

The germline gives CDR1 SGDLS, CDR2 YYNGEE. CDR3 size: 15 residues. Primers: 60 Vbeta forward and 13 Jbeta reverse. Original methodology: About 10 million of tens of millions of unique TCR beta chains were shared, per a later count. Repertoires were generated with immunoSEQ multiplex PCR, while TCRdb's copy carries only in-frame clones and drops some. The DNA was the basis for D and trimming; V, J and clone size are from that table. The data hold over 90,000 clones, with approximately 76% observed a single time. The genes are TRBV9 and TRBJ2-3, with D tentatively TRBD2 (6 bases). The sample consisted of PBMCs. The clonotype was recovered from a woman aged 55-70 years in good health and CMV-seropositive. CDR3 loop: CASSVGGTGTDTRYF. The CDR3 DNA follows: TGTGCCAGCAGCGTAGGGGGGACTGGCACAGATACGCGGTATTTT.